Detailed here is one T cell receptor (beta chain). This sample stems from a study of blood T cell repertoires in COVID-19. Looking at the study overall: The origin of the acute and convalescent COVID-19 samples was the United States, Italy and Spain. Nucleic acid was either cDNA or gDNA, and it came from T cells, B-cell-depleted T cells, or PBMCs.

The CDR3 has 15 residues. Germline lookup yields CDR1 SQVTM and CDR2 ANQGSEA. Unmatched junction bases numbered 6, after V lost 4 bases and J lost 0 bases. The authors' processing: Reference gene primer amplification gave estimated nucleated cell counts. This table comes from immunoSEQ multiplex PCR, and its TCRdb copy is limited to in-frame clones, with some not included. V, J and clone size reflect that table, while D and trimming were determined from the DNA. The profile shows around 140,000 clones, about four fifths of them singletons. The receptor was derived from a man in his 60s with acute or convalescent COVID-19. The V and J genes are TRBV29-1 and TRBJ1-1, with 9 bases that match TRBD1. The sequenced sample was peripheral blood. CDR3 sequence (DNA): TGCAGCGTTGCCCCGGGACAGGGCGTGAACACTGAAGCTTTCTTT. This gives the protein CSVAPGQGVNTEAFF. The full variable domain, its missing parts supplied by reference TRBV29-1 and TRBJ1-1, is SAVISQKPSRDICQRGTSLTIQCQVDSQVTMMFWYRQQPGQSLTLIATANQGSEATYESGFVIDKFPISRPNLTFSTLTVSNMSPEDSSIYLCSVAPGQGVNTEAFFGQGTRLTVV.